What follows are 2 T cell receptor beta chains derived from one specimen sequenced in a study of cytomegalovirus exposure and HLA in healthy donors. PCR employed 60 Vbeta and 13 Jbeta primers. Here immunoSEQ multiplex PCR was the method, and the copy in TCRdb shows in-frame clones only, minus some. The profile shows roughly 150,000 clones, 80% to 90% of them singletons. Sequencing input: PBMCs. These receptors all stem from a young woman in good health and CMV-seronegative.

This chain uses TRBV15 with TRBJ2-1; 10 bases align to TRBD2. V gave up 0 bases and J gave up 7 bases; unmatched junction bases: 6. The CDR3 is 16 amino acids. Germline V gene data show CDR1 as LNHNV and CDR2 as YYDKDF (reference sequence). The CDR3 bases are TGTGCCACCAGCAGAGAAACGGGACTAGCGTCGAATGAGCAGTTCTTC. Encoded protein: CATSRETGLASNEQFF. Based on the CDR3 plus reference TRBV15 and TRBJ2-1, the full variable domain is DAMVIQNPRYQVTQFGKPVTLSCSQTLNHNVMYWYQQKSSQAPKLLFHYYDKDFNNEADTPDNFQSRRPNTSFCFLDIRSPGLGDTAMYLCATSRETGLASNEQFFGPGTRLTVL.

This chain connects TRBV18 to TRBJ2-1; D possibly corresponds to TRBD1 (5 bases). This CDR3 has 14 amino acids. The V and J ends lost 5 bases and 4 bases respectively, with 12 bases between them. Germline CDR1 KGHSH, CDR2 LQKENI. CDR3 coding DNA: TGTGCCAGCTCATCGACTCAGGGATACAATGAGCAGTTCTTC. Protein: CASSSTQGYNEQFF.